This T cell receptor (beta chain) appears in the sequencing data of a study of regulatory T cells in long-lasting Graves disease. Study-wide results and limits: The study found persistent patients shared more public clonotypes (roughly 3,000) than new patients (just over 950).

Time point denoted: persistent/refractory GD, antithyroid drugs over 5 years with positive TRAb. Preparation of the TCR library used RNA extracted from PBMCs. Trimming took 6 bases from V and 2 from J; bases not matched to a gene: 11. The germline V gene encodes CDR1 PRHDT and CDR2 FYEKMQ (reference sequence). The CDR3 is 16 amino acids. To note about this clonotype: Its antigen is currently unknown.

Construction of the TCR beta libraries employed iRepertoire HTBI primers in conjunction with Arm-PCR of CDR3 regions. TCRdb reanalysed the multiplex PCR reads using MiXCR and keeps one entry per CDR3 protein. Among around 500,000 distinct CDR3 sequences listed, less than 25% were seen once. The rearrangement uses TRBV13 and TRBJ2-7; 9 nucleotides match TRBD1. This TCR came from a female donor with Graves disease. The material sequenced was peripheral blood mononuclear cells (PBMCs), taken when the disease was refractory, from a patient treated with antithyroid drugs. The CDR3 bases are TGTGCCAGCAGTCAAACGCCGGGACAGGGAACCTACGAGCAGTACTTC. Its translation is CASSQTPGQGTYEQYF.